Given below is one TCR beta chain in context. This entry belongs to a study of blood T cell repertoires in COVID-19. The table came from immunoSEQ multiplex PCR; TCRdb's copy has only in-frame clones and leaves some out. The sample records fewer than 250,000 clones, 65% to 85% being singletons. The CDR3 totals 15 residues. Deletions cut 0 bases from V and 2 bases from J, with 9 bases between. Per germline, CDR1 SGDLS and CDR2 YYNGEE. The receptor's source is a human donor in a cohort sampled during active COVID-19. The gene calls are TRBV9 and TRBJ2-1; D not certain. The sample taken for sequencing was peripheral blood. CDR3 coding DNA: TGTGCCAGCAGCGTAGGCCAGAGGCCCTACAATGAGCAGTTCTTC. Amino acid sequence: CASSVGQRPYNEQFF. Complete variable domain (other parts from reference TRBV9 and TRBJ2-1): DSGVTQTPKHLITATGQRVTLRCSPRSGDLSVYWYQQSLDQGLQFLIQYYNGEERAKGNILERFSAQQFPDLHSELNLSSLELGDSALYFCASSVGQRPYNEQFFGPGTRLTVL.